This TCR beta chain is from a study of blood T cell repertoires in COVID-19. The overall study: COVID-19 samples collected from the United States, Italy and Spain covered acute and convalescent phases.

Only in-frame clones appear in the TCRdb table, and some are missing; sequencing was by immunoSEQ multiplex PCR. The table shows 200,000 to 250,000 clones, with approximately 83% occurring only once. The V end was cut by 1 base, the J end by 8 bases, with 15 bases between. CDR1 is SEHNR, CDR2 FQNEAQ, per germline (reference sequence). The CDR3 spans 15 residues. The receptor was isolated from a woman in her 30s with COVID-19, enrolled during active disease. The V and J genes are TRBV7-9 and TRBJ2-1, with D perhaps matching TRBD1 (5 bases). Input material: peripheral blood. CDR3 DNA sequence: TGTGCCAGCAGCTTAGGTGGCAGGGCCAGGGATGAGCAGTTCTTC. Amino acids: CASSLGGRARDEQFF.